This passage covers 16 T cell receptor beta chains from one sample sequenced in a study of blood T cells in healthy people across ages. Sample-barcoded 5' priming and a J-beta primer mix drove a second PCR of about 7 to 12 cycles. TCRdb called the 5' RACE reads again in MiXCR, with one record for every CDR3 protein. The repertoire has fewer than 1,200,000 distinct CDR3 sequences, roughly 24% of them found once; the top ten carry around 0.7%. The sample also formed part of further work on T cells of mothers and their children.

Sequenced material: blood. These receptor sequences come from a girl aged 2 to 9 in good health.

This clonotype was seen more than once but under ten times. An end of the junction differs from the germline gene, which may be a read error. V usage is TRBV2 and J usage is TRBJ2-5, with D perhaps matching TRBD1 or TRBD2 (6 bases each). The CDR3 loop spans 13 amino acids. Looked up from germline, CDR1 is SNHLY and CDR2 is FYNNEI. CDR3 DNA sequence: TGTGCCAGCAGTGGGGGGGCAGAAGAGACCCAGTGCTTC. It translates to CASSGGAEETQCF.

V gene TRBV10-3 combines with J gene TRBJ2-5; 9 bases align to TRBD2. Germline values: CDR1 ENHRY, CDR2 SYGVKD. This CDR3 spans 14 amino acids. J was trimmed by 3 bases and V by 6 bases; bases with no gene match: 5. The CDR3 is CAISVSGGEETQYF. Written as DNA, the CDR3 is TGTGCCATCAGCGTTAGCGGGGGAGAAGAGACCCAGTACTTC.

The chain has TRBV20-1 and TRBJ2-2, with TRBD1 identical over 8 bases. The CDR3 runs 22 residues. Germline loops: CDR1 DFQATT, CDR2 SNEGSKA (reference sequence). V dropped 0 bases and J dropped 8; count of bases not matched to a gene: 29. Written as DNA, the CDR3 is TGCAGTGCTAGAGATATCTCGCCCAGGGGGCGAGCGGAGGGGTTTAGGTCTGGGGAGCTGTTTTTT. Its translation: CSARDISPRGRAEGFRSGELFF.

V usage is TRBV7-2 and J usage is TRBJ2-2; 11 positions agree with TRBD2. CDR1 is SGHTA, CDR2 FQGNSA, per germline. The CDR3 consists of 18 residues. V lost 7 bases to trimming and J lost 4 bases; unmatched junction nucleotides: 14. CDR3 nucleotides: TGTGCCAGCAACCCGGGACACTATAGCGGGAGGGTCACCGGGGAGCTGTTTTTT. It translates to CASNPGHYSGRVTGELFF.

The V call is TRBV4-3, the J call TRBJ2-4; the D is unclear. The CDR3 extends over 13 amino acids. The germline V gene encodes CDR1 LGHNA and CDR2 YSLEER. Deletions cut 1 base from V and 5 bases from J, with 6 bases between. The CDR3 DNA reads TGCGCCAGCAGCCAAGGACGGGAAAACATTCAGTACTTC. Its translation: CASSQGRENIQYF.

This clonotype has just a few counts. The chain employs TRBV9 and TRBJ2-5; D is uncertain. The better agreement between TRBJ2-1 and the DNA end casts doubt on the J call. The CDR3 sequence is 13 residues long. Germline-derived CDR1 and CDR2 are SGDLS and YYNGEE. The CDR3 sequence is CASSATPGHEQFF. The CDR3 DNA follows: TGTGCCAGCAGCGCAACCCCCGGACATGAGCAGTTCTTC.

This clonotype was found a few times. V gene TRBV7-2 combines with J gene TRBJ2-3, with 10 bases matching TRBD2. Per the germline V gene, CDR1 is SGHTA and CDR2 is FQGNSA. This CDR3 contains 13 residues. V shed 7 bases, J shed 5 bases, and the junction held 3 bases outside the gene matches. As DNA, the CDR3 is TGTGCCAGCACCACTAGCGGGGAAGATACGCAGTATTTT. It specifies CASTTSGEDTQYF.

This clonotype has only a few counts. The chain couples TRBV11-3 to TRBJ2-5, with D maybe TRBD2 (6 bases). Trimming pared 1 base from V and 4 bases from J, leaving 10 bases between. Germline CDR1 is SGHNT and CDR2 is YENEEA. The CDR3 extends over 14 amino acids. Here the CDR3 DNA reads TGTGCCAGCAGCTTAGGGGAGGCGGCAGAGACCCAGTACTTC. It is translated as CASSLGEAAETQYF.

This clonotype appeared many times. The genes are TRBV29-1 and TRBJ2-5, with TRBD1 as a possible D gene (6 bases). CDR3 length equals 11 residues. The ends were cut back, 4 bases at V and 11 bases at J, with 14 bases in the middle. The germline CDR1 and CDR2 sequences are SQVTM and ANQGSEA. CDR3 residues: CSVGDSGVQYF. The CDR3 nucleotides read TGCAGCGTTGGAGATTCAGGGGTACAGTACTTC.

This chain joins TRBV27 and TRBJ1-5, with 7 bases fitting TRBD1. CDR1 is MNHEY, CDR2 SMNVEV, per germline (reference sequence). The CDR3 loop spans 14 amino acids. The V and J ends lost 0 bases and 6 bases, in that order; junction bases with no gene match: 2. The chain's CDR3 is CASSLSGGLQPQHF. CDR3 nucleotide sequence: TGTGCCAGCAGTTTATCAGGGGGCCTTCAGCCCCAGCATTTT.

The CDR3 region is CASTEGGSYNEQFF. The CDR3 DNA sequence: TGTGCCAGCACCGAGGGGGGGTCATACAATGAGCAGTTCTTC. This chain links TRBV27 with TRBJ2-1, with D possibly matching TRBD2 (7 bases). The V and J ends lost 7 bases and 4 bases respectively, with 14 bases between them. CDR1 is MNHEY, CDR2 SMNVEV, per germline (reference sequence). This CDR3 has 14 residues.

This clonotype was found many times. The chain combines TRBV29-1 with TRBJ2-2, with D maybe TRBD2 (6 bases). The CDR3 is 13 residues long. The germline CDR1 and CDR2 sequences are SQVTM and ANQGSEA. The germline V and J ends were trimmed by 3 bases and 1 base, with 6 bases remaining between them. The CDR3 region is CSVEGGNTGELFF. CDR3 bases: TGCAGCGTTGAGGGGGGGAACACCGGGGAGCTGTTTTTT.

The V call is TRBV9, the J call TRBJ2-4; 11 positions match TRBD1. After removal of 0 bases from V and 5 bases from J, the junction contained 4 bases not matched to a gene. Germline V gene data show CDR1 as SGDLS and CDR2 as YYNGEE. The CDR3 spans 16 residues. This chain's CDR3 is CASSVGDRGSENIQYF. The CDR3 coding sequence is TGTGCCAGCAGCGTAGGGGACAGGGGGTCGGAAAACATTCAGTACTTC.

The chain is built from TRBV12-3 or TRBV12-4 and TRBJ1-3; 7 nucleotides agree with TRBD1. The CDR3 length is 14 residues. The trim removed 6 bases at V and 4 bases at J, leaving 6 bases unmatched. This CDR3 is CASRPTGVGNTIYF. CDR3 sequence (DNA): TGTGCCAGCAGACCCACAGGGGTGGGAAACACCATATATTTT.

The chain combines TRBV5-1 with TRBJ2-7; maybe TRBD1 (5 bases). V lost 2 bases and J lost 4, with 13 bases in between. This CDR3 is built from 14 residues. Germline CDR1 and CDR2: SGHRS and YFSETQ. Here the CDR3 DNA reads TGCGCCAGCAGCTTAGCAGGGTCGGGTTACGAGCAGTACTTC. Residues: CASSLAGSGYEQYF.

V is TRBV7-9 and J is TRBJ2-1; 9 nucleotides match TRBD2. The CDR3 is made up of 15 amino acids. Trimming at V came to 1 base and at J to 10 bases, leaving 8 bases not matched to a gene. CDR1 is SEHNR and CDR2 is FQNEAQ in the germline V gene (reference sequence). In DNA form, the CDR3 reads TGTGCCAGCAGCTTAGTTGCGGGGGGGCCCTCGGAGCAGTTCTTC. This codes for CASSLVAGGPSEQFF.